One sample yielded the 27 T cell receptor beta chains listed below, sequenced in a study of shared clonotypes between healthy human individuals. Produced via immunoSEQ multiplex PCR; TCRdb's table is partial and in-frame only. In the table there are a few million clones, approximately 93% of which are singletons. Sequenced input: naive CD4+ T cells from PBMCs. The subset here: CD45RA+ positively selected. These receptors were obtained from a man between 18 and 35 years old in good health. Some clones in this sample may be carry-over from other donors' samples.

V and J are TRBV11-2 and TRBJ2-7; 7 bases match TRBD2. Germline CDR1 is SGHAT and CDR2 is FQNNGV. The CDR3 spans 14 residues. J lost 3 bases, V lost 8 bases, and 10 bases had no gene match. CDR3 DNA sequence: TGTGCCAGCCGTTACTGGGAGGGGATCTACGAGCAGTACTTC. Its translation: CASRYWEGIYEQYF.

V is TRBV30 and J is TRBJ2-3; D assignment may be TRBD1 or TRBD2 (6 bases each). CDR3 length: 12 amino acids. Germline CDR1 is GTSNPN and CDR2 is SVGIG (reference sequence). The ends were cut back, 4 bases at V and 3 bases at J, with 8 bases in the middle. The CDR3 loop is CAWKGGTDTQYF. The CDR3 DNA sequence: TGTGCCTGGAAGGGGGGAACAGATACGCAGTATTTT.

This chain joins TRBV14 and TRBJ2-6; no definite D call. The V gene lost 2 bases and the J gene lost 3 bases, with 17 bases spanning the gap. The germline V gene has CDR1 SGHDN and CDR2 FVKESK. This CDR3 is 18 amino acids long. Here the CDR3 DNA reads TGTGCCAGCAGCCAATACCCCGGGCTCCGAGATGGGGCCAACGTCCTGACTTTC. This encodes CASSQYPGLRDGANVLTF.

This clone showed up just once. V usage is TRBV4-1 and J usage is TRBJ2-7; D is uncertain. The germline V gene has CDR1 MGHRA and CDR2 YSYEKL. The CDR3 consists of 13 residues. V lost 8 bases and J lost 2, with 13 bases in between. The CDR3 DNA follows: TGCGCCAGCGCCCGAGGAAGACCCTACGAGCAGTACTTC. Its translation: CASARGRPYEQYF.

A note on this clone: The same CDR3 is also encoded by other DNA sequences in this sample. The chain links TRBV11-3 to TRBJ1-1, with D perhaps matching TRBD1 (5 bases). The CDR3 sequence is 14 residues long. The germline V gene encodes CDR1 SGHNT and CDR2 YENEEA. The V and J ends lost 1 base and 4 bases respectively, with 10 bases between them. The CDR3 DNA is TGTGCCAGCAGCTTAGGAGGGGTAGGCACTGAAGCTTTCTTT. Its translation: CASSLGGVGTEAFF.

This clone has more than one count but fewer than ten. This chain links TRBV28 with TRBJ1-4; possible D gene TRBD1, 5 bases. V was shortened by 2 bases and J by 4 bases, with 11 bases between the two germline ends. Germline V gene sequence: CDR1 MDHEN, CDR2 SYDVKM. This CDR3 has 15 amino acids. The CDR3 spells CASSLPPGGNEKLFF. The CDR3, as DNA: TGTGCCAGCAGTTTACCCCCCGGGGGTAATGAAAAACTGTTTTTT.

The chain joins TRBV28 to TRBJ1-1, with a tentative D call TRBD1 (6 bases). CDR3 size: 14 residues. Germline CDR1 MDHEN, CDR2 SYDVKM. Trimming took 4 bases from V and 0 from J, leaving 9 bases between them. The CDR3 bases are TGTGCCAGCAGTTCACAGGGAATGAACACTGAAGCTTTCTTT. Amino acid sequence: CASSSQGMNTEAFF.

As concerns this clone: The same CDR3 arises from other DNA sequences in this sample as well. DNA of the CDR3: TGTGCCAGCAGCTTAGACTATGGCTACACCTTC. Translation gives CASSLDYGYTF. The chain links TRBV5-5 to TRBJ1-2; D unresolved. The CDR3 covers 11 residues. CDR1 is SGHKS, CDR2 YYEKEE, per germline (reference sequence). V was pared by 2 bases and J by 3 bases, with 2 bases between.

The rearrangement links TRBV28 to TRBJ2-1; the D is unclear. CDR1 is MDHEN and CDR2 is SYDVKM in the germline V gene. V was cut by 3 bases and J by 10 bases, with 4 bases left in between. The CDR3 length is 10 residues. CDR3 sequence reads: CASSFREQFF. DNA of the CDR3: TGTGCCAGCAGTTTCCGGGAGCAGTTCTTC.

The chain links TRBV7-3 to TRBJ2-7, with 9 bases identical to TRBD1. There are 16 residues in the CDR3. V shed 5 bases, J shed 5 bases, and the junction held 13 bases outside the gene matches. CDR1 and CDR2 (germline): SGHTA, FQGTGA. The CDR3 DNA sequence: TGTGCCAGCAGCCGCAACCCTACAGGGGGCTTGCACGAGCAGTACTTC. Protein: CASSRNPTGGLHEQYF.

This clone was observed once. The chain uses TRBV18 and TRBJ2-7; 9 positions match TRBD2. Germline V gene lookup returns CDR1 KGHSH and CDR2 LQKENI. With V trimmed by 0 bases and J by 4 bases, 10 bases remained unmatched. This CDR3 is built from 17 residues. CDR3 DNA sequence: TGTGCCAGCTCACCACCCGGGCGGCGGGAGGGCCCTTACGAGCAGTACTTC. Amino acid sequence: CASSPPGRREGPYEQYF.

The sample holds one count of this clone. This sequence joins TRBV14 and TRBJ2-7; 8 positions agree with TRBD1. CDR1 and CDR2 from the germline V gene are SGHDN and FVKESK. CDR3 length equals 17 residues. Losses at the gene ends were 4 bases for V and 2 bases for J; bases not matched to a gene: 13. The DNA of the CDR3 is TGTGCCAGCAGCCTACGGCCCCGGGACAGGACCCCCTACGAGCAGTACTTC. The encoded protein is CASSLRPRDRTPYEQYF.

This chain joins TRBV5-1 and TRBJ1-1; D is uncertain. This CDR3 is built from 14 residues. Looked up from germline, CDR1 is SGHRS and CDR2 is YFSETQ. Trimming removed 0 bases at V and 4 bases at J, with 10 bases between. CDR3 protein: CASSLGTEGTEAFF. The CDR3 DNA follows: TGCGCCAGCAGCTTGGGAACAGAGGGCACTGAAGCTTTCTTT. The full variable domain, in which reference TRBV5-1 and TRBJ1-1 provide the parts outside the CDR3, is KAGVTQTPRYLIKTRGQQVTLSCSPISGHRSVSWYQQTPGQGLQFLFEYFSETQRNKGNFPGRFSGRQFSNSRSEMNVSTLELGDSALYLCASSLGTEGTEAFFGQGTRLTVV.

The chain employs TRBV7-2 and TRBJ1-2, with D uncertain. Trimming took off 6 bases at V and 7 bases at J, with 15 bases between the two ends. CDR3 size: 13 residues. The V gene's germline CDR1 is SGHTA and CDR2 FQGNSA. CDR3 protein: CASSLDEFGGYTF. Written as DNA, the CDR3 is TGTGCCAGCAGTCTCGACGAGTTTGGTGGCTACACCTTC.

The chain joins TRBV4-1 to TRBJ2-4; 10 bases are a match to TRBD2. Trimming cost V 4 bases and J 6 bases; bases outside gene matches: 21. CDR1 and CDR2 (germline): MGHRA, YSYEKL. The CDR3 consists of 20 residues. The CDR3 nucleotides are TGCGCCAGCAGCCCGGGGGAAATACGACTAGCGGGCTCCCTCATAAACATTCAGTACTTC. Translated, it gives CASSPGEIRLAGSLINIQYF.

Comment on this clone: Different DNA sequences within this sample yield the same CDR3. The chain combines TRBV5-6 with TRBJ2-7, with D uncertain. The CDR3 has 11 amino acids. In germline, CDR1 is SGHDT, CDR2 YYEEEE. Trimming cost V 3 bases and J 2 bases, with 3 bases left between them. Here the CDR3 DNA reads TGTGCCAGCAGCTCTACCTACGAGCAGTACTTC. Its translation is CASSSTYEQYF.

The rearrangement links TRBV7-2 to TRBJ2-3, with 8 bases fitting TRBD1. Per the germline V gene, CDR1 is SGHTA and CDR2 is FQGNSA. V lost 4 bases, J lost 6 bases, and 12 bases stayed unmatched. The CDR3 is made up of 16 amino acids. Here the CDR3 DNA reads TGTGCCAGCAGCTCCCTTGGACAGGGCGCAAGTGATACGCAGTATTTT. Protein: CASSSLGQGASDTQYF.

The V call is TRBV15, the J call TRBJ2-7, with D maybe TRBD2 (5 bases). Per the germline V gene, CDR1 is LNHNV and CDR2 is YYDKDF (reference sequence). Trimming shortened V by 0 bases and J by 5 bases, and 11 bases separated the two germline ends. The CDR3 is 14 amino acids. CDR3 amino acids: CATSRDPLRDEQYF. In DNA form, the CDR3 reads TGTGCCACCAGCAGAGACCCCCTGAGGGACGAGCAGTACTTC.

The V and J genes are TRBV9 and TRBJ2-3; D may be TRBD2 (7 bases). The CDR3 runs to 13 residues. V dropped 0 bases and J dropped 8 bases, with 10 bases sitting between them. The germline gives CDR1 SGDLS, CDR2 YYNGEE. The CDR3 region is CASSVARGGTQYF. In DNA form, the CDR3 reads TGTGCCAGCAGCGTAGCTAGGGGGGGTACGCAGTATTTT.

J is TRBJ1-5 and V is TRBV18; D unresolved. This CDR3 is 16 amino acids long. Germline V gene lookup returns CDR1 KGHSH and CDR2 LQKENI. V shed 2 bases and J shed 0 bases, with 11 bases lying between them. This CDR3 reads CASSPGGPYSNQPQHF. The DNA for the CDR3 is TGTGCCAGCTCACCAGGAGGCCCCTATAGCAATCAGCCCCAGCATTTT.

The chain combines TRBV6-6 with TRBJ2-3, with TRBD2 matching 10 bases. The germline V gene has CDR1 MNHNY and CDR2 SVGAGI (reference sequence). The CDR3 extends over 16 amino acids. J gave up 6 bases and V 2 bases, and 8 bases lay outside the gene matches. CDR3 nucleotide sequence: TGTGCCAGCAGTTACCGGCTAGCGGGAGTTAGCGATACGCAGTATTTT. Translated, it gives CASSYRLAGVSDTQYF.

The J gene is TRBJ2-7, the V gene TRBV5-1, with TRBD2 identical over 7 bases. The germline gives CDR1 SGHRS, CDR2 YFSETQ. CDR3 length equals 14 residues. The ends lost 5 bases at V and 3 bases at J; junction bases unmatched: 8. CDR3 loop: CASRPSLAGYEQYF. DNA of the CDR3: TGCGCCAGCAGGCCCAGCTTAGCGGGCTACGAGCAGTACTTC.

The gene calls are TRBV15 and TRBJ2-7, with 9 positions matching TRBD2. The V gene end was trimmed by 3 bases and the J gene end by 1 base; junction bases not matched to a gene: 10. This CDR3 is 17 amino acids long. The germline V gene has CDR1 LNHNV and CDR2 YYDKDF (reference sequence). CDR3 amino acids: CATSRFRASGESYEQYF. CDR3 in DNA: TGTGCCACCAGCAGGTTCCGGGCTAGCGGGGAGTCCTACGAGCAGTACTTC.

This clone was seen a single time. The chain carries TRBV5-4 and TRBJ2-5; maybe TRBD1 (5 bases). The CDR3 has 15 residues. CDR1 and CDR2 from the germline V gene are SGHNT and YYREEE (reference sequence). V lost 5 bases and J 5 bases, leaving 19 bases between the germline ends. The CDR3 sequence is CASSRKQVVQETQYF. CDR3 DNA: TGTGCCAGCAGTCGAAAACAGGTAGTGCAGGAGACCCAGTACTTC. The variable domain in full, completed from reference TRBV5-4 and TRBJ2-5, reads ETGVTQSPTHLIKTRGQQVTLRCSSQSGHNTVSWYQQALGQGPQFIFQYYREEENGRGNFPPRFSGLQFPNYSSELNVNALELDDSALYLCASSRKQVVQETQYFGPGTRLLVL.

This chain uses TRBV28 with TRBJ2-3, with 10 positions matching TRBD2. V dropped 5 bases and J dropped 1; count of bases not matched to a gene: 6. The V gene's germline CDR1 is MDHEN and CDR2 SYDVKM. CDR3 length: 16 amino acids. In DNA form, the CDR3 reads TGTGCCAGCAGTAGGCTAGCGGGAGACCGCACAGATACGCAGTATTTT. Translated: CASSRLAGDRTDTQYF.

The chain links TRBV18 to TRBJ2-6; 8 bases are shared with TRBD1. J lost 4 bases, V lost 3 bases, and 8 bases had no gene match. Germline CDR1 KGHSH, CDR2 LQKENI. The CDR3 is 17 residues long. CDR3 sequence (DNA): TGTGCCAGCTCACCGCGGCAGGGGGCGGCGGGGGCCAACGTCCTGACTTTC. This translates into CASSPRQGAAGANVLTF.

This clone was observed a single time. The rearrangement uses TRBV4-1 and TRBJ2-5; 7 nucleotides line up with TRBD1. V was clipped by 3 bases and J by 4 bases; unmatched bases: 2. Germline-derived CDR1 and CDR2 are MGHRA and YSYEKL. The CDR3 contains 13 residues. CDR3 DNA: TGCGCCAGCAGCCAGTACAGGGGAGAGACCCAGTACTTC. Protein product: CASSQYRGETQYF.